This TCR beta chain was documented in a study of graft-versus-host responses after intestinal transplantation (dated by TCRdb to about 2021). The study in broad terms: The transplants that recipients received were multivisceral, liver-intestinal, or isolated intestinal. Anti-thymocyte globulin induction was given to all recipients, followed by maintenance tacrolimus and steroids for two to four years. Graft-versus-host and host-versus-graft alloreactive T cell clones were tracked in the graft, circulation and bone marrow after intestinal transplantation using bulk TCR-beta CDR3 sequencing. Alloreactive clones were identified by sequencing pre-transplant mixed lymphocyte reaction products and comparing them with unstimulated pre-transplant donor and recipient T cells. A cohort of about two dozen intestinal transplant recipients, including one retransplant, was enrolled, and a few patients lacking pretransplant specimens were excluded. Donor T cell macrochimerism was defined as a peak of at least 4% donor T cells among recipient peripheral blood mononuclear cells. Rather than being sequenced by the commercial service, samples from a few later patients were sequenced in-house on an Illumina MiSeq and processed with MiXCR.

Read against the paper, the sample's time point label means: cells obtained before transplantation from donor or recipient. CD3+CD4+ and CD3+CD8+ populations were FACS-sorted from unstimulated pre-transplant donor and recipient cells taken from spleen or lymph nodes. Looking up the germline V gene yields CDR1 SNHLY and CDR2 FYNNEI. At the junction V is shortened by 4 bases and J by 9 bases, with 22 bases in between. The CDR3 contains 17 residues, cysteine and phenylalanine counted. The sequence is cut down to CDR3 DNA, 51 bases in frame from base 1. The research as a whole found: In the allografts of patients with donor T cell macrochimerism, GvH to HvG T cell clonal ratios were high. Early after transplant, declines in HvG clones were associated with peak levels of circulating GvH clones. GvH clones were detected in recipient bone marrow, and some of these GvH clones were observed earlier in ileal mucosa or blood, consistent with an intestinal mucosal origin. Conclusions were limited by the relatively low number and heterogeneity of intestinal transplant patients.

The protocol used for the library was the immunoSEQ multiplex PCR assay. For most patients, genomic DNA was isolated with the Qiagen DNeasy Blood and Tissue Kit and shipped frozen to Adaptive Biotechnologies for TCR sequencing. Adaptive Biotechnologies carried out high-throughput TCR-beta CDR3 sequencing of genomic DNA for most patients. As for the authors' bioinformatics: Adaptive's ImmunoSEQ software was the source of the TCR sequencing data for roughly 19 patients, while a few other patients were processed with MiXCR and VDJtools. CD4 versus CD8 sorting errors were corrected by removing sequences found in both subsets at a frequency ratio below 5:1. CDR3 nucleotide sequences shared by donor and recipient were removed because the origin of these sequences could not be assigned. Alloreactive clones required at least 2-fold expansion over unstimulated cells and minimum CFSE-low frequency of 0.002% (template counts) or 0.001% (read counts). Clones were considered mappable if detected in sequenced pre-transplant spleen, lymph node, or MLR CFSE-low populations of the donor or recipient. Cumulative frequency of alloreactive clones was calculated as a percentage of all sequences weighted by copy number. TCRdb took this table from immuneACCESS and kept in-frame rearrangements with V and J called. Such tables lack part of the clones; where checked against another copy, unresolved V genes explain under half of the gap, and the rest is unexplained. V and J calls and clone size follow that table, whereas D and trimming were derived from the DNA. This sample is represented by roughly 100,000 clones; about nine tenths of them were singletons. The ten top clones hold roughly 0.17% of the sample.

About this clone: Its antigen has not been determined. Base quality data are lacking; no much larger clone is found one base away.

The TCR originated in a human donor who was the organ donor for an intestinal transplant. Recombination connected TRBV2 to TRBJ1-6; the D gene is perhaps TRBD1, from 6 matching bases. The sequencing here drew on unstimulated CD4+ T cells sorted from spleen or lymph node cells, taken before transplant. Read as DNA, the sequence is TGTGCCAGCAGTGTTCCCCCGGGGGGCGCCAGTAGTTCACCCCTCCACTTT. This encodes CASSVPPGGASSSPLHF. Joined to the reference TRBV2 and TRBJ1-6 proteins, this CDR3 gives the full variable domain: EPEVTQTPSHQVTQMGQEVILRCVPISNHLYFYWYRQILGQKVEFLVSFYNNEISEKSEIFDDQFSVERPDGSNFTLKIRSTKLEDSAMYFCASSVPPGGASSSPLHFGNGTRLTVT.